These T cell receptor beta chains were read from a single sample in a study of chemoradiotherapy in HPV16-positive cancers. Profiling relied on immunoSEQ multiplex PCR, and the TCRdb table lists in-frame clones only, not all of them. The table records more than 3,000 clones, 94% of them present only once. The sample consisted of tumor tissue, taken from a patient who underwent chemoradiotherapy. The receptors originated from a human donor with HPV-associated anogenital cancer. CDR3s include the opening cysteine and the closing phenylalanine or tryptophan. D genes are given only for firm matches. Only part of the rows carry a size: once, few, many, or a class if the clone is expanded.

clone size	V gene	J gene	D gene	CDR3 DNA	CDR3 protein
NA	TRBV6-1	TRBJ1-2	NA	TGTGCCAGCAGTGCGAACAGGGATCGCGGCTACACCTTC	CASSANRDRGYTF
NA	TRBV9	TRBJ2-5	TRBD2	TGTGCCAGCAGCGACGGCACGGGGGGGACCCAGTACTTC	CASSDGTGGTQYF
NA	TRBV7-2	TRBJ1-4	NA	TGTGCCAGCAGCGAGGGGGGCGGTGGTAATGAAAAACTGTTTTTT	CASSEGGGGNEKLFF
NA	TRBV6-5	TRBJ1-1	NA	TGTGCCAGCAGACCCCAGTGGGGGGGGAACACTGAAGCTTTCTTT	CASRPQWGGNTEAFF
NA	TRBV25-1	TRBJ2-2	NA	TGTGCCAGCCGCCACGGCGGGGCAAACACCGGGGAGCTGTTTTTT	CASRHGGANTGELFF
NA	TRBV4-3	TRBJ2-1	NA	TGCGCCAGCAGCCAAGTCGGGCGGACAGACAATGAGCAGTTCTTC	CASSQVGRTDNEQFF
NA	TRBV10-2	TRBJ2-7	NA	TGCGCCAGCAGTGAGTCGAGTGCAGGGGACTCCTACGAGCAGTACTTC	CASSESSAGDSYEQYF
NA	TRBV30	TRBJ2-7	NA	TGTGCCTGGAGTGTACAAGCGGATAGCTCCTACGAGCAGTACTTC	CAWSVQADSSYEQYF
few	TRBV4-3	TRBJ1-5	TRBD1	TGCGCCAGCAGCCAGGGGACAGAAAATCAGCCCCAGCATTTT	CASSQGTENQPQHF
NA	TRBV30	TRBJ2-1	NA	TGTGCCTGGAGTGGAAGGACAAAGCAGTTCTTC	CAWSGRTKQFF
NA	TRBV5-5	TRBJ1-2	NA	TGTGCCAGCAGCACGGGACATCCCTACTATGGCTACACCTTC	CASSTGHPYYGYTF
NA	TRBV7-8	TRBJ2-3	NA	TGTGCCAGCACCAAAGCGGATACGCAGTATTTT	CASTKADTQYF
once	TRBV6-1	TRBJ2-1	TRBD2	TGTGCCAGCAGTGTACAATTAGCGGGGGGAAACAATGAGCAGTTCTTC	CASSVQLAGGNNEQFF
NA	TRBV5-1	TRBJ2-1	NA	TGCGCCAGCAGCTTGGCCAGCTCCTACAATGAGCAGTTCTTC	CASSLASSYNEQFF
large	TRBV7-8	TRBJ1-1	NA	TGTGCCAGCAGCTTAGTCGGGGCCGGGGACACTGAAGCTTTCTTT	CASSLVGAGDTEAFF
NA	TRBV5-1	TRBJ2-6	TRBD1	TGCGCCAGCAGCTTGGGGACAGGTTGGTCTGGGGCCAACGTCCTGACTTTC	CASSLGTGWSGANVLTF
NA	TRBV5-1	TRBJ2-4	NA	TGCGCCAGCAGTAGGACCGCGGAAAACATTCAGTACTTC	CASSRTAENIQYF
NA	TRBV19	TRBJ2-3	NA	TGTGCCAGTAGGTTTGGGAGCGCGGGTGCAGATACGCAGTATTTT	CASRFGSAGADTQYF
NA	TRBV7-2	TRBJ2-7	TRBD2	TGTGCCAGCAGCCGAGGGGTTGAAGCGGGGGCCTACGAGCAGTACTTC	CASSRGVEAGAYEQYF
NA	TRBV27	TRBJ1-2	TRBD1	TGTGCCAGCAGTTCAGGACAGGGACCGACCTTATATGGCTACACCTTC	CASSSGQGPTLYGYTF
NA	TRBV4-1	TRBJ1-4	NA	TGCGCCAGCAGTCTGCTTCCGGGACATTGGGAAAAACTGTTTTTT	CASSLLPGHWEKLFF
once	TRBV5-8	TRBJ1-1	NA	TGTGCCAGCAGCTCCGGCTCGGGGGGCCGAAAAGCTTTCTTT	CASSSGSGGRKAFF
NA	TRBV5-1	TRBJ1-2	TRBD1	TGCGCCAGCAGCTTGTCCGGGACAGGGCCATCGGATGGCTACACCTTC	CASSLSGTGPSDGYTF
NA	TRBV19	TRBJ2-7	TRBD1	TGTGCCAGTACGGATAGGTCGGGGACAGGGACTTACGAGCAGTACTTC	CASTDRSGTGTYEQYF
NA	TRBV11-2	TRBJ2-1	TRBD2	TGTGCCAGCAGCCCAGGGACCTTTGGGACTAGCGGGAATTACAATGAGCAGTTCTTC	CASSPGTFGTSGNYNEQFF
NA	TRBV12-5	TRBJ1-1	NA	TGTGCTAGTGGTTGGGACCTTGAAGCTTTCTTT	CASGWDLEAFF
NA	TRBV2	TRBJ1-1	NA	TGTGCCAGCAGTGGACAGGTGAACACTGAAGCTTTCTTT	CASSGQVNTEAFF
NA	TRBV5-1	TRBJ2-7	TRBD2	TGCGCCAGCAGCTTGGGATCGGCCAGCGGGGCCTACGAGCAGTACTTC	CASSLGSASGAYEQYF
NA	TRBV7-9	TRBJ1-3	NA	TGTGCCAGCAGCTTAGCAAGGTACTCTGGAAACACCATATATTTT	CASSLARYSGNTIYF
NA	TRBV25-1	TRBJ2-1	NA	TGTGCCAGCAGTGTAAATGGGGACAATGAGCAGTTCTTC	CASSVNGDNEQFF
NA	TRBV2	TRBJ2-4	TRBD1	TGTGCCAGCAGTGAAAGACGTCGCGGACAGGGGGAGAGAGCCAAAAACATTCAGTACTTC	CASSERRRGQGERAKNIQYF
once	TRBV15	TRBJ1-1	NA	TGTGCCACCAGCAGAGATTCGGCAGAGACGAACACTGAAGCTTTCTTT	CATSRDSAETNTEAFF
NA	TRBV9	TRBJ1-3	NA	TGTGCCAGCAGCGTAGGACAGACCTCTGGAAACACCATATATTTT	CASSVGQTSGNTIYF
NA	TRBV19	TRBJ1-3	NA	TGTGCCAGTAGCCTATTAATAGGACGGGACTACTCTGGAAACACCATATATTTT	CASSLLIGRDYSGNTIYF
NA	TRBV5-1	TRBJ2-2	NA	TGCGCCAGCAGGCGGAACACCGGGGAGCTGTTTTTT	CASRRNTGELFF
once	TRBV11-2	TRBJ2-6	NA	TGTGCCAGCAGCTACTACAGAGTCCCCTCTGGGGCCAACGTCCTGACTTTC	CASSYYRVPSGANVLTF
NA	TRBV6-5	TRBJ1-1	TRBD1	TGTGCCAGCAGTTTGACAGGGGAAGGTCCGAACACTGAAGCTTGCTTT	CASSLTGEGPNTEACF
NA	TRBV2	TRBJ2-3	TRBD1	TGTGCCAGCACCCAGCAGGGGGCGAGGGTAGATACGCAGTATTTT	CASTQQGARVDTQYF
NA	TRBV28	TRBJ2-7	NA	TGTGCCAGCAGTTTAGGGAACAGGCTCTACGAGCAGTACTTC	CASSLGNRLYEQYF
NA	TRBV6-5	TRBJ2-7	NA	TGTGCCAGCAGCCAACGGGGTATCTCCTACGAGCAGTACTTC	CASSQRGISYEQYF
NA	TRBV30	TRBJ2-5	NA	TGTGCCTGGAGCCGGGACCCGAGGGGGACCCAGTACTTC	CAWSRDPRGTQYF
NA	TRBV7-2	TRBJ2-3	TRBD1	TGTGCCAGCGGGGACAGGGGTGGCACAGATACGCAGTATTTT	CASGDRGGTDTQYF